These 20 T cell receptor beta chains originate from one sample sequenced in a study of blood T cells in healthy people across ages. For the second PCR, which ran for about 7 to 12 cycles, a sample-barcoded 5' primer and a J-beta primer mix were used. TCRdb reprocessed the 5' RACE reads via MiXCR and lists one record per CDR3 protein. The data contain approximately 490,000 distinct CDR3 sequences, 24% of them singletons. These data also featured in a second study, about T cells of mothers and their children.

Material: blood. These receptors were collected from a boy younger than 18 in good health.

This clonotype was seen only a few times. J is TRBJ1-5 and V is TRBV4-1; TRBD1 aligns across 9 bases. The length of the CDR3 is 15 residues. V lost 4 bases to trimming and J lost 4 bases; unmatched junction nucleotides: 5. Germline CDR1 reads MGHRA; CDR2 reads YSYEKL. The DNA of the CDR3 is TGCGCCAGCAGCCCCCGGGACAGGGATAATCAGCCCCAGCATTTT. This codes for CASSPRDRDNQPQHF.

The rearrangement links TRBV14 to TRBJ1-2; 7 bases align to TRBD1. This CDR3 has 17 residues. Germline loops: CDR1 SGHDN, CDR2 FVKESK. V dropped 3 bases and J dropped 5; count of bases not matched to a gene: 15. DNA for the CDR3: TGTGCCAGCAGCCAGGAATTGACAGGGAGGAGGGATTATGGCTACACCTTC. Protein product: CASSQELTGRRDYGYTF.

This clonotype has more than one count but fewer than ten. The rearrangement joins TRBV28 to TRBJ2-4, with 9 bases matching TRBD1. This CDR3 has 13 residues. The J segment lost 5 bases and the V segment lost 6 bases, leaving 2 bases of the junction unmatched. Germline assignment: CDR1 MDHEN and CDR2 SYDVKM. The CDR3: CASSGQGQNIQYF. For the CDR3, the DNA is TGTGCCAGCAGCGGACAGGGGCAAAACATTCAGTACTTC.

This chain uses TRBV10-3 with TRBJ2-1, with 13 bases lining up with TRBD2. CDR1 is ENHRY, CDR2 SYGVKD, per germline. The CDR3 consists of 15 residues. The J segment lost 11 bases and the V segment lost 0 bases, leaving 4 bases of the junction unmatched. CDR3 in DNA: TGTGCCATCAGTGAGTCGCAACTAGCGGGAGGGAAGCAGTTCTTC. Translation: CAISESQLAGGKQFF.

In regard to this clonotype: At one end the junction does not follow the germline gene, possibly because of a read error. The V gene is TRBV20-1, the J gene TRBJ1-1, with 7 bases aligning to TRBD1. Germline V CDR1 and CDR2: DFQATT, SNEGSKA (reference sequence). The CDR3 sequence is 11 residues long. The CDR3 DNA sequence: TGCAGTGCCAGAGGGACAGCCGGAGCTTTCTTT. It translates to CSARGTAGAFF.

This sequence joins TRBV20-1 and TRBJ1-5; D is possibly TRBD1 (5 bases). V gave up 0 bases and J gave up 5 bases, with 17 bases separating them. Germline lookup yields CDR1 DFQATT and CDR2 SNEGSKA (reference sequence). The CDR3 runs to 16 residues. The CDR3 DNA reads TGCAGTGCTAGAGAGCCAGGGCAATCCTCGGATCAGCCCCAGCATTTT. This encodes CSAREPGQSSDQPQHF.

This clonotype was counted once. V and J are TRBV12-3 or TRBV12-4 and TRBJ2-2; a weak D match, TRBD1 (6 bases). There are 13 residues in the CDR3. V was trimmed by 7 bases and J by 8 bases, leaving 14 bases between them. The DNA of the CDR3 is TGTGCCAGCACCCCCTCCGGGACAGGGGAGCTGTTTTTT. The encoded protein is CASTPSGTGELFF.

This clonotype was counted a few times. The chain has TRBV20-1 and TRBJ1-2; D may be TRBD1 (5 bases). V was trimmed by 4 bases and J by 4 bases, leaving 16 bases between them. This CDR3 contains 14 residues. Germline V lookup: CDR1 DFQATT, CDR2 SNEGSKA (reference sequence). CDR3 loop: CSAKDGTSSYGYTF. The CDR3 DNA sequence: TGCAGTGCTAAAGACGGGACGTCTAGCTATGGCTACACCTTC.

This clonotype has only a few counts. This chain links TRBV28 with TRBJ2-1, with D unclear. The V end lost 6 bases, the J end lost 5 bases, and 14 bases lay between the germline ends. CDR3 length: 14 amino acids. Germline V CDR1 and CDR2: MDHEN, SYDVKM. The CDR3 spells CASRDNALNNEQFF. Written as DNA, the CDR3 is TGTGCCAGCAGAGACAACGCCTTGAACAATGAGCAGTTCTTC.

The chain links TRBV6-2 or TRBV6-3 to TRBJ1-2, with D possibly matching TRBD1 (5 bases). The CDR3 has 14 residues. CDR1 is MNHEY, CDR2 SVGEGT, per germline. Trimming pared 2 bases from V and 7 bases from J, leaving 14 bases between. This chain's CDR3 is CASSYRTEQGGYTF. CDR3 sequence (DNA): TGTGCCAGCAGTTACCGGACGGAGCAGGGTGGCTACACCTTC.

This clonotype was seen only a few times. The V call is TRBV7-2, the J call TRBJ2-5, with 10 bases aligning to TRBD1. The J call could be wrong; TRBJ2-7 is a better fit for the DNA end. The germline CDR1 and CDR2 sequences are SGHTA and FQGNSA. This CDR3 comprises 15 residues. The CDR3 reads CASSGPDRGRYEQYF. The DNA of the CDR3 is TGTGCCAGCAGCGGACCCGACAGGGGGCGGTACGAGCAGTACTTC.

V gene TRBV14 combines with J gene TRBJ2-2, with a tentative D call TRBD2 (5 bases). Between the trimmed V and J ends, which lost 8 bases and 5 bases, there was a span of 18 bases. The CDR3 loop spans 15 amino acids. Germline assignment: CDR1 SGHDN and CDR2 FVKESK. CDR3 amino acids: CASSSRTLRTGELFF. CDR3 bases: TGTGCCAGCTCTAGCCGGACTCTTCGGACCGGGGAGCTGTTTTTT.

Only a few counts were recorded for this clonotype. At one end, the junction sequence differs from germline, possibly due to a read error. The chain has TRBV20-1 and TRBJ2-7; TRBD1 agrees at 9 bases. CDR3 length equals 17 residues. Germline CDR1 and CDR2: DFQATT and SNEGSKA (reference sequence). The CDR3 bases are TGCAGTGCAGCCGACAGGGGGGCCCTTGGATACCACTACGAGCAGCACTTC. Its protein is CSAADRGALGYHYEQHF.

The table lists this clonotype with a few counts. This chain uses TRBV7-9 with TRBJ1-1; D ambiguous. Germline CDR1 reads SEHNR; CDR2 reads FQNEAQ (reference sequence). The CDR3 loop spans 14 amino acids. Trimming cost V 1 base and J 3 bases, with 9 bases left between them. As DNA, the CDR3 is TGTGCCAGCAGCTTAGGGGAGAGGCACACTGAAGCTTTCTTT. Translating it yields CASSLGERHTEAFF.

J is TRBJ1-6 and V is TRBV9; tentative D call: TRBD1 (5 bases). The germline gives CDR1 SGDLS, CDR2 YYNGEE. Between the trimmed V and J ends, which lost 2 bases and 0 bases, there was a span of 9 bases. CDR3 size: 16 residues. The CDR3 nucleotides read TGTGCCAGCAGCGTTGGGGCGAGCTCCTATAATTCACCCCTCCACTTT. This translates into CASSVGASSYNSPLHF.

This clonotype was detected a few times. The gene calls are TRBV7-2 and TRBJ2-7; 9 bases line up with TRBD1. The CDR3 covers 15 residues. V shed 5 bases, J shed 5 bases, and the junction held 10 bases outside the gene matches. Germline CDR1 is SGHTA and CDR2 is FQGNSA. CDR3 sequence: CASSTRTGAMHEQYF. CDR3 DNA sequence: TGTGCCAGCAGCACGCGGACAGGGGCCATGCACGAGCAGTACTTC.

This clonotype was seen a few times. The chain combines TRBV7-6 with TRBJ1-1; a possible D gene is TRBD1 (6 bases). The CDR3 has 16 residues. The V gene lost 1 base and the J gene lost 1 base, with 13 bases spanning the gap. Per the germline V gene, CDR1 is SGHVS and CDR2 is FNYEAQ. CDR3 in amino acids: CASSLGARGKNTEAFF. The CDR3 coding sequence is TGTGCCAGCAGCTTAGGGGCAAGGGGGAAGAACACTGAAGCTTTCTTT.

This clonotype was seen a handful of times. The V call is TRBV6-6, the J call TRBJ2-7; no firm D call. CDR1 is MNHNY and CDR2 is SVGAGI in the germline V gene (reference sequence). The V end lost 8 bases, the J end lost 5 bases, and 13 bases lay between the germline ends. The CDR3 has 12 residues. The CDR3 loop reads CASCTQPNEQYF. The CDR3 DNA reads as TGTGCCAGCTGCACCCAGCCAAACGAGCAGTACTTC.

This clonotype was seen a few times. The chain combines TRBV9 with TRBJ2-1; D possibly matches TRBD1 or TRBD2 (5 bases each). Between the trimmed V and J ends, which lost 4 bases and 4 bases, there was a span of 18 bases. This CDR3 has 16 residues. CDR1 is SGDLS and CDR2 is YYNGEE in the germline V gene. CDR3 residues: CASSLSGGELYNEQFF. The CDR3 nucleotides read TGTGCCAGCAGCCTTAGTGGGGGAGAATTATACAATGAGCAGTTCTTC.

The V gene is TRBV12-3 or TRBV12-4, the J gene TRBJ2-2; 8 nucleotides match TRBD2. The CDR3 runs 15 residues. The J segment lost 9 bases and the V segment lost 4 bases, leaving 10 bases of the junction unmatched. Here the CDR3 reads CASSWPGLGRRELFF. The CDR3 nucleotides are TGTGCCAGCAGTTGGCCGGGACTAGGAAGGCGGGAGCTGTTTTTT.